This T cell receptor beta chain is drawn from a study of identical twins. Study conclusions and caveats: Out-of-frame alpha sequences that twins shared showed excess low generation probability. The study drew conclusions from cross-sectional statistical analysis, not from following the same donors.

Unique molecular identifiers were in the cDNA, with template-switch universal primer binding. TCRdb itself ran the 5' RACE reads through MiXCR, one entry per CDR3 protein. The table lists 450,000 to 650,000 distinct CDR3 sequences, approximately 14% of them singletons. A remark on this clonotype: What it binds is unknown.

Deletions cut 6 bases from V and 2 bases from J, with 14 bases between. The CDR3 has 15 residues. This sample also appeared in a second study, on yellow fever vaccine responses in identical twins. That source reports: As reported, the vaccine T cell response of twins seemed partly convergent and partly personalized.

The sequenced sample consisted of CD4+ T cells sorted from blood. J is TRBJ2-4 and V is TRBV12-3 or TRBV12-4, with a tentative D call TRBD2 (7 bases). The receptor was derived from a young woman in good health. The CDR3 bases are TGTGCCAGCAGCTTAAGGGGGGGGCCCAAAAACATTCAGTACTTC. It specifies CASSLRGGPKNIQYF.